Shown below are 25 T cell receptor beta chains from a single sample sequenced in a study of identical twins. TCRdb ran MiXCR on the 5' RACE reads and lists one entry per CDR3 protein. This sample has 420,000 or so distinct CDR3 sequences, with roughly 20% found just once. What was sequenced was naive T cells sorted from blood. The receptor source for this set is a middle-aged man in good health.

The CDR3 reads CATSEGLSNQPQHF. CDR3 coding DNA: TGTGCCACCAGCGAGGGACTTAGCAATCAGCCCCAGCATTTT. The V and J genes are TRBV15 and TRBJ1-5; D is possibly TRBD1 (5 bases). The CDR3 covers 14 residues. Germline CDR1 and CDR2: LNHNV and YYDKDF (reference sequence). V lost 5 bases to trimming and J lost 0 bases, with 8 bases between them.

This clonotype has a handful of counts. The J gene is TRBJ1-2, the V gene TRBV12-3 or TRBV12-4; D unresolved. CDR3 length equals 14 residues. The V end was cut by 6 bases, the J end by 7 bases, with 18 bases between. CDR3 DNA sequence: TGTGCCAGCAGCCCTATCACGTATTCGAGTGGCTACACCTTC. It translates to CASSPITYSSGYTF.

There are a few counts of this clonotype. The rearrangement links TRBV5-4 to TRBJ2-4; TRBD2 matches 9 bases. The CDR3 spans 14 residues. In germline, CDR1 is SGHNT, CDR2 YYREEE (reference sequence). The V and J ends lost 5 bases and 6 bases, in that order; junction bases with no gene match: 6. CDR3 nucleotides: TGTGCCAGCAGTAGCGGGAGCGGGGGAAACATTCAGTACTTC. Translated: CASSSGSGGNIQYF.

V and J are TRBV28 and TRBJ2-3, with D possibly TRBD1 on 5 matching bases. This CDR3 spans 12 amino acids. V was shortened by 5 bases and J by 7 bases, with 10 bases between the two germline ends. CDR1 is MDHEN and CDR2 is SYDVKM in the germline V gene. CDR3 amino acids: CASSASGYTQYF. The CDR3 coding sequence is TGTGCCAGCAGTGCATCAGGGTATACGCAGTATTTT.

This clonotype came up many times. CDR3 loop: CASSIGAEQFF. CDR3 in DNA: TGTGCCAGTAGTATAGGTGCTGAGCAGTTCTTC. V and J are TRBV19 and TRBJ2-1; D remains ambiguous. From germline, CDR1 is LNHDA and CDR2 SQIVND (reference sequence). The germline V and J ends were trimmed by 1 base and 9 bases, with 4 bases remaining between them. CDR3 length equals 11 residues.

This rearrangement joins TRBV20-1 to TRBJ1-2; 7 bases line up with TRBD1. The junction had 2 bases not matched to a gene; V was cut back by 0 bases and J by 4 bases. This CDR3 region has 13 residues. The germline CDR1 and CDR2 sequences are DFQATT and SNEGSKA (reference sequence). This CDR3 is CSARDPGGYGYTF. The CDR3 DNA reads TGCAGTGCTAGAGACCCAGGGGGCTATGGCTACACCTTC.

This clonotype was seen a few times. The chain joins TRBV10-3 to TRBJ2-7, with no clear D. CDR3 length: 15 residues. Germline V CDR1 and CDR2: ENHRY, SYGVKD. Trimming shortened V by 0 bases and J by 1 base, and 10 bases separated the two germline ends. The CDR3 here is CAISESTLGSYEQYF. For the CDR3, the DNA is TGTGCCATCAGTGAGTCTACTCTGGGGTCCTACGAGCAGTACTTC.

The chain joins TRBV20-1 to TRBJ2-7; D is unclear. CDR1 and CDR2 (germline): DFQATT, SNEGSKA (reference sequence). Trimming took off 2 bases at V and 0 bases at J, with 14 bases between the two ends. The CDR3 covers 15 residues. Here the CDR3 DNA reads TGCAGTGCTAGAAGCCCCTCTTTACCCTCCTACGAGCAGTACTTC. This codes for CSARSPSLPSYEQYF.

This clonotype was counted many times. The CDR3 DNA follows: TGTGCCAGCAGCTTGTATAGCGGGAATATGGAGACCCAGTACTTC. Translating it yields CASSLYSGNMETQYF. This chain uses TRBV7-3 with TRBJ2-5; TRBD2 matches at 8 bases. J lost 5 bases, V lost 3 bases, and 8 bases had no gene match. Germline values: CDR1 SGHTA, CDR2 FQGTGA. The length of the CDR3 is 15 residues.

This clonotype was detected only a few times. The CDR3 DNA reads TGCAGCGTTGACGGCAGGGGGCAAGGGCAGTACTTC. It yields the protein CSVDGRGQGQYF. This chain links TRBV29-1 with TRBJ2-7; 8 bases map to TRBD1. V shed 3 bases and J 9 bases; nucleotides not matched to a gene: 7. The germline CDR1 and CDR2 sequences are SQVTM and ANQGSEA. This CDR3 spans 12 amino acids.

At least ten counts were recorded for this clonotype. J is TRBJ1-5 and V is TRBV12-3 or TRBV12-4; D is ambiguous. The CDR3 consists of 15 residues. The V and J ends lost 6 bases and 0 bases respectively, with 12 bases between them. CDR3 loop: CASSPRGNSNQPQHF. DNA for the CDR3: TGTGCCAGCAGCCCTCGAGGGAATAGCAATCAGCCCCAGCATTTT.

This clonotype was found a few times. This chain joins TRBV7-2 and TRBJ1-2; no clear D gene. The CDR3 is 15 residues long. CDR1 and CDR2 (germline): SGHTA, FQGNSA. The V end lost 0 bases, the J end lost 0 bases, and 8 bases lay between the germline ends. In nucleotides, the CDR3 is TGTGCCAGCAGCTTAGCGGCCCTAACTAACTATGGCTACACCTTC. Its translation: CASSLAALTNYGYTF.

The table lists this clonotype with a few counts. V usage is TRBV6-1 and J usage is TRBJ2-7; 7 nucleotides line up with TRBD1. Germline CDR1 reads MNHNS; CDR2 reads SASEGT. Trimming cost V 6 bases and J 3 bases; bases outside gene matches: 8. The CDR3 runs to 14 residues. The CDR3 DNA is TGTGCCAGCAGGGAGACAGGGTACGACTACGAGCAGTACTTC. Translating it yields CASRETGYDYEQYF.

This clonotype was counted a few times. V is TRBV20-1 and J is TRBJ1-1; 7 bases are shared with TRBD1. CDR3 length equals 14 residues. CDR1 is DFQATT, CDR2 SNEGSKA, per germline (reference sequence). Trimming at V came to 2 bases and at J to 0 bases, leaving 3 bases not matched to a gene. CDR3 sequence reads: CSARPGGLNTEAFF. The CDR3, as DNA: TGCAGTGCTAGACCAGGGGGTTTGAACACTGAAGCTTTCTTT.

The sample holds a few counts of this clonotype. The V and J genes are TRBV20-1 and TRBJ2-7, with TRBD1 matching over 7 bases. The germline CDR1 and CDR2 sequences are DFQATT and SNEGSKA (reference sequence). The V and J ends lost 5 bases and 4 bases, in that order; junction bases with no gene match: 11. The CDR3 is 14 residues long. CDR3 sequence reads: CSASYNRGRYEQYF. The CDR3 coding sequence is TGCAGTGCTTCTTACAACAGGGGCCGGTACGAGCAGTACTTC.

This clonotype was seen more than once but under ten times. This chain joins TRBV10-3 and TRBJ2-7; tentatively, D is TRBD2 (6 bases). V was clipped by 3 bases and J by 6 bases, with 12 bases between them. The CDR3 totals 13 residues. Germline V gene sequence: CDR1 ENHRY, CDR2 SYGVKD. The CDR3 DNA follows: TGTGCCATCAGTGAATCAGGGAGGAGCGAGCAGTACTTC. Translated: CAISESGRSEQYF.

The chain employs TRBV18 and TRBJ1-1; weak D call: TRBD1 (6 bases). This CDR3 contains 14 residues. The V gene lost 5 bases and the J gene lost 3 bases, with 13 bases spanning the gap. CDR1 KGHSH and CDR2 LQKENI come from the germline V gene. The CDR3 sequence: CASSTGFRDTEAFF. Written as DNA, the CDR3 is TGTGCCAGCTCAACAGGGTTTAGGGACACTGAAGCTTTCTTT.

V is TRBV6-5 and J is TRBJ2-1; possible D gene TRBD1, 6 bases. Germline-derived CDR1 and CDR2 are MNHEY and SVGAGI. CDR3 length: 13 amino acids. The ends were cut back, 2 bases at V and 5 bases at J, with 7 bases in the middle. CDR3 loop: CASSYHRDNEQFF. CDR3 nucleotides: TGTGCCAGCAGTTACCACAGGGACAATGAGCAGTTCTTC.

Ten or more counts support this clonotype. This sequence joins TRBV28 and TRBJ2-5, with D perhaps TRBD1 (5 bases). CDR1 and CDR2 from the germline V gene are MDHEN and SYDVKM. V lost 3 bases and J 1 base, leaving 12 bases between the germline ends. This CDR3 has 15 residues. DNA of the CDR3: TGTGCCAGCAGTTTTGGGGCGGCAGGCCAAGAGACCCAGTACTTC. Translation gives CASSFGAAGQETQYF.

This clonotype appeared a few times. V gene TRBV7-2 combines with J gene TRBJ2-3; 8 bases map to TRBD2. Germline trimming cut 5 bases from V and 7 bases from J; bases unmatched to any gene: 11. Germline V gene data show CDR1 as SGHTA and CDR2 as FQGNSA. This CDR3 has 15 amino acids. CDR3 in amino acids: CASSLLSGDLNTQYF. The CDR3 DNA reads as TGTGCCAGCAGCCTCCTTAGCGGGGACCTGAATACGCAGTATTTT.

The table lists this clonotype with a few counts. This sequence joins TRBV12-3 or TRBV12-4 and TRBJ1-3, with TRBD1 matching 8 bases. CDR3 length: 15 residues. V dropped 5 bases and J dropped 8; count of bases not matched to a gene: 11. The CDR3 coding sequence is TGTGCCAGCAGTCAGGGGGCAGGGAAAGATTACACCATATATTTT. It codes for CASSQGAGKDYTIYF.

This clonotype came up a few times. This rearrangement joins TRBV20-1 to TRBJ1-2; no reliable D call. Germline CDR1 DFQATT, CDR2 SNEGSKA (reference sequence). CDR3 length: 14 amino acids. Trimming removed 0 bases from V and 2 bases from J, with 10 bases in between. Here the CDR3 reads CSARDLRQNYGYTF. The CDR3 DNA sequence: TGCAGTGCTAGAGATCTTAGACAAAACTATGGCTACACCTTC.

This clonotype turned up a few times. CDR3 nucleotide sequence: TGTGCCAGCAGCCTTCAACTCAGTAACCTGCAAGAGACCCAGTACTTC. Translated, it gives CASSLQLSNLQETQYF. The chain is built from TRBV14 and TRBJ2-5; no firm D call. This CDR3 spans 16 amino acids. Trimming cost V 4 bases and J 2 bases, with 17 bases left between them. Germline V gene sequence: CDR1 SGHDN, CDR2 FVKESK.

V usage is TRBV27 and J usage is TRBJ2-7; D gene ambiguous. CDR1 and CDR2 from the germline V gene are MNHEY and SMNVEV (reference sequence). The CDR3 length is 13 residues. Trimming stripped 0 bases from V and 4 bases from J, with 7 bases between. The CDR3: CASSLSLGYEQYF. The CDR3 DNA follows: TGTGCCAGCAGTTTATCCCTTGGGTACGAGCAGTACTTC.

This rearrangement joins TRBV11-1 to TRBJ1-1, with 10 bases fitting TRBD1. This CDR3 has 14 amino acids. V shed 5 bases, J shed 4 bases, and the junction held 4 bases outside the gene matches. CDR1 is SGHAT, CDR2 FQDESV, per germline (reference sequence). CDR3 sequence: CASSQRTGGTEAFF. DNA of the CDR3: TGTGCCAGCAGCCAAAGGACAGGGGGCACTGAAGCTTTCTTT.